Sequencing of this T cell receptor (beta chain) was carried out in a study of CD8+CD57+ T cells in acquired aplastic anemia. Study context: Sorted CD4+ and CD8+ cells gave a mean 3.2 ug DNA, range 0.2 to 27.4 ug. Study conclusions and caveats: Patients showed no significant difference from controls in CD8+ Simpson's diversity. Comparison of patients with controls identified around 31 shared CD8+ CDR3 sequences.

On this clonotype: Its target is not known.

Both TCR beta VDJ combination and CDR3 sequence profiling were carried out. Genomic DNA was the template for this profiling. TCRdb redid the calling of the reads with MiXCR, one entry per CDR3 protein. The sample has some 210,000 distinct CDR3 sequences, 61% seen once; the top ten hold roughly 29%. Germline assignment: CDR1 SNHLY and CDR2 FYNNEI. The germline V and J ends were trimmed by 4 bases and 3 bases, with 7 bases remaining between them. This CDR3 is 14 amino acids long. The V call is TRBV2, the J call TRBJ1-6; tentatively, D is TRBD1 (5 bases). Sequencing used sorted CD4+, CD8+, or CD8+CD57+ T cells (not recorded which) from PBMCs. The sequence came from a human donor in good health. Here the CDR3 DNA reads TGTGCCAGCAGTGTAACAGGCTATAATTCACCCCTCCACTTT. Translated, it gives CASSVTGYNSPLHF.